This T cell receptor beta chain was obtained from a study of blood T cell repertoires in COVID-19. In the study overall: The samples span acute and convalescent COVID-19 from the United States, Italy and Spain. The analysed material was cDNA or gDNA that came from T cells, B-cell-depleted T cells, or PBMCs.

This CDR3 comprises 14 residues. The germline V gene encodes CDR1 LNHDA and CDR2 SQIVND (reference sequence). The V gene end was trimmed by 7 bases and the J gene end by 3 bases; junction bases not matched to a gene: 8. Generated by immunoSEQ multiplex PCR, the TCRdb table keeps only in-frame clones and is missing some. The sample holds some 530,000 clones, around nine tenths seen once. Donors in Cohort 3 who had recovered were those with two negative PCRs, healthcare professional clearance, or resolution of their symptoms. The chain combines TRBV19 with TRBJ2-7; 8 bases align to TRBD1. Sequenced: PBMCs or T cells enriched from blood (not recorded which). The receptor was isolated from an older woman who had recovered from COVID-19. The CDR3 nucleotides read TGTGCCAGTATTTGGACAGGGATAAGCTACGAGCAGTACGTC. Its protein product is CASIWTGISYEQYV.